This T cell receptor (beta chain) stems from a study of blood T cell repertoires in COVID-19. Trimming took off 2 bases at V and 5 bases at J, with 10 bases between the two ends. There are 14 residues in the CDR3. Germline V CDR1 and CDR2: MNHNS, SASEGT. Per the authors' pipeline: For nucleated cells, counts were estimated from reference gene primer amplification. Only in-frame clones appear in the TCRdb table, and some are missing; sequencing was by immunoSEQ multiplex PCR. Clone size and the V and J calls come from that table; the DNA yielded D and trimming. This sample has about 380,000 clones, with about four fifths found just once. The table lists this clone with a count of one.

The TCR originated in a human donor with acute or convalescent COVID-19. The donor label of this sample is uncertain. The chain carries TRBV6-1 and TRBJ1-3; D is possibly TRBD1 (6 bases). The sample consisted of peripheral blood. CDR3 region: CASSEPGDRNTIYF. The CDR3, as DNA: TGTGCCAGCAGTGAACCAGGGGACCGAAACACCATATATTTT.